Listed below are T cell receptor beta chains from one sample, sequenced in a study of response to subunit inactivated influenza vaccine. TCRdb used MiXCR to reprocess the RT-PCR reads, holding one entry per CDR3 protein. The sample consists of 500,000 or so distinct CDR3 sequences, about 17% of them appearing once. Source: CD4+ T cells sorted from PBMCs, taken roughly 24 months after vaccination. The receptors originated from a man between 50 and 70 years old who received an inactivated influenza vaccine. The CDR3 runs from the conserved cysteine through the conserved F or W. A D gene is named only where the DNA matches it firmly. For some rows the clone size is stated as once, few or many, or as a class when expanded; others skip it.

DNA	CDR3	J	V	size	length	D
TGCGCCAGCAGCCTGATTAGCGGGGGGAACACAGATACGCAGTATTTT	CASSLISGGNTDTQYF	TRBJ2-3	TRBV5-1	NA	16	TRBD2
TGTGCCAGCAGCCAAGAAGGGGCAGGGCCAACCTACGAGCAGTACTTC	CASSQEGAGPTYEQYF	TRBJ2-7	TRBV14	NA	16	NA
TGTGCCAGCAGCCTCGGGATTAGAGATACGCAGTATTTT	CASSLGIRDTQYF	TRBJ2-3	TRBV3-1	NA	13	NA
TGTGCCAGCAGACCCCTCAAGGGCTCAACTAATGAAAAACTGTTTTTT	CASRPLKGSTNEKLFF	TRBJ1-4	TRBV6-2/TRBV6-3	few	16	NA
TGTGCCAGCAGGCCCACTTCGGACTACGAGCAGTACTTC	CASRPTSDYEQYF	TRBJ2-7	TRBV12-3/TRBV12-4	few	13	NA
TGTGCCAGCAGTCCTTCGGACAGAGCGCACGAGCAGTACTTC	CASSPSDRAHEQYF	TRBJ2-7	TRBV27	few	14	NA
TGTGCCAGCAGCCAGTCCGGGGGACGGGGAGGCTACACCTTC	CASSQSGGRGGYTF	TRBJ1-2	TRBV14	many	14	NA
TGTGCCACCAGCAGAGGTTCAGGGAGCACCGGGGAGCTGTTTTTT	CATSRGSGSTGELFF	TRBJ2-2	TRBV15	NA	15	NA
TGTGCCACTCGTGGGTATGCCGGGGAGCTGTTTTTT	CATRGYAGELFF	TRBJ2-2	TRBV11-2	few	12	NA
TGCAGTGCTAACCCCCCCGCGGGAGGGCTAGAGACCCAGTACTTC	CSANPPAGGLETQYF	TRBJ2-5	TRBV20-1	many	15	TRBD2
TGCGCCAGCGGCAACTGGGACAGGGGGCGCCTCAATGAGCAGTTCTTC	CASGNWDRGRLNEQFF	TRBJ2-1	TRBV5-1	few	16	TRBD1
TGTGCCAGCAGCCAAGAGGCCAGGGCCTACGAGCAGTACTTC	CASSQEARAYEQYF	TRBJ2-7	TRBV4-2	once	14	NA
TGTGCCAGCAGTCAATGGGAGACCCAGTACTTC	CASSQWETQYF	TRBJ2-5	TRBV28	many	11	NA
TGTGCCAGCAGCTTGTGGCGGGGGGAGTTAGACGAGCAGTACTTC	CASSLWRGELDEQYF	TRBJ2-7	TRBV5-6	few	15	TRBD2
TGTGCCAGTACTGACTACGGGGAGACTGAAGCTTTCTTT	CASTDYGETEAFF	TRBJ1-1	TRBV19	many	13	NA
TGCAGTGCTAGAGTGGGGACAGGGCCCTTGGAGCAGTACTTC	CSARVGTGPLEQYF	TRBJ2-7	TRBV20-1	few	14	TRBD1
TGCAGTGCTAGAGTTAGTGACGGGCCTTCACCCCTCCACTTT	CSARVSDGPSPLHF	TRBJ1-6	TRBV20-1	many	14	NA
TGTGCCACCAGTGCGGGGACAGGGGGAAACACCGGGGAGCTGTTTTTT	CATSAGTGGNTGELFF	TRBJ2-2	TRBV24-1	few	16	TRBD1
TGTGCCAGCAGCCGAGATAGCGGGATCTACAATGAGCAGTTCTTC	CASSRDSGIYNEQFF	TRBJ2-1	TRBV4-2	NA	15	TRBD2
TGTGCCAGCAGGGGAGACGGGAGCCACTCCTACGAGCAGTACTTC	CASRGDGSHSYEQYF	TRBJ2-7	TRBV2	NA	15	NA
TGTGCCAGCATGCAAGGGACCCTTAGCGCTCCCGGGGAGCTGTTTTTT	CASMQGTLSAPGELFF	TRBJ2-2	TRBV7-8	few	16	NA
TGTGCCAGCAGTTTATTTTTTAGGAGCGAGAATAATTCACCCCTCCACTTT	CASSLFFRSENNSPLHF	TRBJ1-6	TRBV27	many	17	NA
TGCAGTGCTATAGCCCCAGTTGCAACTAATGAAAAACTGTTTTTT	CSAIAPVATNEKLFF	TRBJ1-4	TRBV20-1	NA	15	NA
TGTGCCAGCAGTTTTCGGATACAGGGCGGCGAGCAGTACTTC	CASSFRIQGGEQYF	TRBJ2-7	TRBV27	NA	14	NA
TGTGCCAGCAGCACCGACGGGGCGCAGGGAGATACGCAGTATTTT	CASSTDGAQGDTQYF	TRBJ2-3	TRBV7-9	few	15	NA
TGTGCCAGCAGCTTAGGGGTTACAGGAAGGAGCAATCAGCCCCAGCATTTT	CASSLGVTGRSNQPQHF	TRBJ1-5	TRBV7-8	few	17	NA
TGTGCCAGCAGCCAGGCGGGACAGGGGGCTTTACATGGCTACACCTTC	CASSQAGQGALHGYTF	TRBJ1-2	TRBV3-1	few	16	TRBD1
TGCAGCGTTGAAGAGGGGCGTGGCTACACCTTC	CSVEEGRGYTF	TRBJ1-2	TRBV29-1	few	11	NA
TGTGCCAGCAGTTTACTGAGCGGGGGCCCTCAGCCCCAGCATTTT	CASSLLSGGPQPQHF	TRBJ1-5	TRBV12-3/TRBV12-4	few	15	NA
TGTGCCACCAGTGACCCAGACAGGGGAGAGCAGTTCTTC	CATSDPDRGEQFF	TRBJ2-1	TRBV24-1	NA	13	TRBD1
TGCAGCGTTGGAGGCCCTGATAGCAATCAGCCCCAGCATTTT	CSVGGPDSNQPQHF	TRBJ1-5	TRBV29-1	NA	14	NA
TGTGCCAGCAGCTTAGATCTAAGTGAGCAGTTCTTC	CASSLDLSEQFF	TRBJ2-1	TRBV11-2	many	12	NA
TGTGCCAGCAGCTTAAGCAGGGTTAATGAGCAGTTCTTC	CASSLSRVNEQFF	TRBJ2-1	TRBV7-2	NA	13	NA
TGTGCCAGCAGCTTTGGGGCGAACACTGAAGCTTTCTTT	CASSFGANTEAFF	TRBJ1-1	TRBV5-6	NA	13	NA
TGTGCCAGCAGTTCACACGGACAGGGGAGAGAGACCCAGTACTTC	CASSSHGQGRETQYF	TRBJ2-5	TRBV27	NA	15	TRBD1
TGCGCCAGCTTCCGGTTGGGTCGGGACTACGAATACGAGCAGTACTTC	CASFRLGRDYEYEQYF	TRBJ2-7	TRBV5-1	few	16	TRBD2
TGCGCCAGCAGCTTGGAGACGAACACCGGGGAGCTGTTTTTT	CASSLETNTGELFF	TRBJ2-2	TRBV5-1	few	14	NA
TGTGCCAGCAGCATGCCCGGGTTCCAAGAGACCCAGTACTTC	CASSMPGFQETQYF	TRBJ2-5	TRBV7-2	NA	14	NA
TGTGCCAGCAGTTTTTCAGGGGGCTCTTTCTATGGCTACACCTTC	CASSFSGGSFYGYTF	TRBJ1-2	TRBV12-3/TRBV12-4	NA	15	TRBD1
TGCGCCAGCAGCCCAGGACCGGGACGGCAAAAACTGTTTTTT	CASSPGPGRQKLFF	TRBJ1-4	TRBV4-3	few	14	NA
TGCGCCAGCAGAGTACAGACCGCGAACACCGGGGAGCTGTTTTTT	CASRVQTANTGELFF	TRBJ2-2	TRBV5-1	NA	15	NA
TGCAGTGCTAGAGCGGACCAGAATCAGCCCCAGCATTTT	CSARADQNQPQHF	TRBJ1-5	TRBV20-1	NA	13	NA
TGCAGTGCTAGAGTCCCTGGGGGTCCCTACGAGCAGTACTTC	CSARVPGGPYEQYF	TRBJ2-7	TRBV20-1	NA	14	NA
TGTGCCAGCAGCCCTGGAGGACAGAGCACCGGGGAGCTGTTTTTT	CASSPGGQSTGELFF	TRBJ2-2	TRBV7-2	NA	15	NA
TGTGCCAGCAGCGTAGAAGTAGGAAGAAGTTCACCCCTCCACTTT	CASSVEVGRSSPLHF	TRBJ1-6	TRBV9	few	15	NA
TGTGCCAGCAGCCAGGGTCCCAGAGAAAAACTGTTTTTT	CASSQGPREKLFF	TRBJ1-4	TRBV14	few	13	NA
TGTGCCAGCAGCTCGTTAAGAGAGAACACCGGGGAGCTGTTTTTT	CASSSLRENTGELFF	TRBJ2-2	TRBV7-2	few	15	NA
TGTGCCAGCGGAAGGTCGGGCAGGGGTTGGTACCAAGAGACCCAGTACTTC	CASGRSGRGWYQETQYF	TRBJ2-5	TRBV6-1	few	17	NA
TGTGCCAGCAGGCCACTTCCGGGACTTACTAGGGAGACCCAGTACTTC	CASRPLPGLTRETQYF	TRBJ2-5	TRBV28	few	16	NA
TGTGCCAGCAGCTCTCGATTAGCGGGAGGCATCTACGAGCAGTACTTC	CASSSRLAGGIYEQYF	TRBJ2-7	TRBV7-6	NA	16	TRBD2
TGCGCCAGCAGCCAAGAAATTCGGAATGAGCAGTTCTTC	CASSQEIRNEQFF	TRBJ2-1	TRBV4-3	NA	13	NA
TGCAGTGCTCGGCCAGAGAGGGCAACTAATGAAAAACTGTTTTTT	CSARPERATNEKLFF	TRBJ1-4	TRBV20-1	NA	15	NA
TGCAGTGCTGCGGGACAGACCTACGAGCAGTACTTC	CSAAGQTYEQYF	TRBJ2-7	TRBV20-1	few	12	NA
TGTGCCAGCAGTGAACACAGTAGAGATTCACCCCTCCACTTT	CASSEHSRDSPLHF	TRBJ1-6	TRBV6-1	few	14	NA
TGCAGCGTAGAAGACAGACGGAGCTCCTACGAGCAGTACTTC	CSVEDRRSSYEQYF	TRBJ2-7	TRBV29-1	NA	14	NA
TGTGCGAGGGGTGAGCAGTTCTTC	CARGEQFF	TRBJ2-1	TRBV12-5	NA	8	NA
TGCGCCAGCAGCTTGGCCGTTGGAACCGAGCAGTACTTC	CASSLAVGTEQYF	TRBJ2-7	TRBV5-1	NA	13	NA
TGTGCCAGCTCACCGTGGGACACCGGGGAGCTGTTTTTT	CASSPWDTGELFF	TRBJ2-2	TRBV18	NA	13	NA
TGCAGCGTTGACAACAGGGGGGACTATGGCTACACCTTC	CSVDNRGDYGYTF	TRBJ1-2	TRBV29-1	many	13	TRBD1